This T cell receptor (beta chain) was obtained from a study of blood T cell repertoires in COVID-19 (dated by TCRdb to between 2020 and 2021). Study-wide context: Collaborator samples came from the United States, Italy and Spain and covered acute and convalescent phases of COVID-19. The material from the prospective study consisted of cDNA or gDNA derived from T cells, B-cell-depleted T cells, or PBMCs. The dataset comprised deeply sampled blood TCRbeta repertoires from subjects exposed to, actively infected with, or recovered from COVID-19. The repertoires were made available in a free public database intended to serve as a resource for research on the immune response to SARS-CoV-2. Samples came from the ongoing ImmuneRACE study (first 160 participants) plus 1,254 subjects from 6 global collaborators. Nearly every sample came with metadata listing a de-identified subject ID, COVID-19 status, age in years and sex. Where available, HLA class I and class II types were obtained from metadata supplied by the sample provider rather than from assay-based typing.

Each collaborating institution followed its own protocols to collect whole blood in K2EDTA tubes. Collaborator samples were shipped for TCRbeta analysis as frozen whole blood, isolated PBMCs, or DNA extracted from either sample type. The immunoSEQ Assay, a bias-controlled multiplex PCR, was used to amplify TCRbeta CDR3 regions from genomic DNA. The paper's data handling went like this. The number of nucleated cells in each sample was estimated by amplification of reference gene primers within the assay. Sequence reads were collapsed and filtered to measure the absolute abundance of every unique TCRbeta CDR3 rearrangement. For each sample, productive Simpson clonality was calculated as the square root of Simpson's diversity index across productive rearrangements. Drawn from immuneACCESS, this table holds only the in-frame rearrangements with V and J called that TCRdb kept. Clones are partly lost; checked studies trace under half to an unresolved V gene and leave the rest unexplained. That table furnishes V, J and clone size, whereas the DNA furnished D and trimming. Present in this sample are roughly 80,000 clones, around 80% of which were seen just once. The ten largest clonotypes hold approximately 5.8% of the sample.

Overall results and qualifications from the work: Clinical and demographic metadata were provided uncurated, with the amount varying by source and participant.

Between the V and J ends, shortened by 1 base and 7 bases respectively, the junction contains 12 bases. Its CDR3 holds 13 amino acids, cysteine through phenylalanine. Just the 39-base CDR3 DNA is kept, in frame starting at base 1. CDR1 SGDLS and CDR2 YYNGEE are derived from the germline V gene. In the case of this clone: The target of this receptor is not known. Base qualities are not provided; no much larger clone lies one nucleotide away.

This TCR was recovered from a man aged 60 to 69 with active or convalescent COVID-19. Sequences were obtained from peripheral blood. The chain links TRBV9 with TRBJ2-7, with TRBD2 tentatively as D gene (6 bases match). The DNA reads as follows: TGTGCCAGCAGCGTATCCGGGGCGGGGGAGCAGTACTTC. This sequence encodes CASSVSGAGEQYF.